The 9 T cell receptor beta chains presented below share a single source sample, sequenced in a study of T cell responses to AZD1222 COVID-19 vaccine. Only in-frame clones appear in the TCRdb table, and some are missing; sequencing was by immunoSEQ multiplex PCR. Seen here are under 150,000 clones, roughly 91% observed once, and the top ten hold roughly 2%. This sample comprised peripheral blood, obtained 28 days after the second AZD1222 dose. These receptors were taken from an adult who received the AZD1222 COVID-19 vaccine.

The CDR3: CASSGTPRGVSNQPQHF. DNA for the CDR3: TGTGCCAGCAGTGGGACCCCAAGGGGGGTGAGCAATCAGCCCCAGCATTTT. The chain is built from TRBV2 and TRBJ1-5, with a possible D match to TRBD1 (6 bases). V lost 4 bases, J lost 1 base, and 17 bases lay in between. This CDR3 contains 17 residues. The V gene's germline CDR1 is SNHLY and CDR2 FYNNEI.

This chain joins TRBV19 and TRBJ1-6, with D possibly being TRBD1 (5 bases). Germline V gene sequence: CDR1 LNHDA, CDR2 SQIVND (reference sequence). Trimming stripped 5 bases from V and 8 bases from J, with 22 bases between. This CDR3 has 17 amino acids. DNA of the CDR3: TGTGCCAGTAGTGATTGGCTCAGCAACTGGGGGGATTCACCCCTCCACTTT. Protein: CASSDWLSNWGDSPLHF.

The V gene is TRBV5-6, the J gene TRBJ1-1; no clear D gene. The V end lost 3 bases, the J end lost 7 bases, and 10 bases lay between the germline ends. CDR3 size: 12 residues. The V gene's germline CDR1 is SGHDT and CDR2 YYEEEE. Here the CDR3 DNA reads TGTGCCAGCAGCTCCAGGACCGGTGAAGCTTTCTTT. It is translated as CASSSRTGEAFF.

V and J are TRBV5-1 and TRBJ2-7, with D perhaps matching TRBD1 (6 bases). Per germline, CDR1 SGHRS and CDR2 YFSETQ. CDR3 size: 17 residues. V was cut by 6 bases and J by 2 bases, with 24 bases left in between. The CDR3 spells CASILLRTAPGPYEQYF. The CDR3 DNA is TGCGCCAGCATCCTTCTAAGGACAGCCCCTGGGCCCTACGAGCAGTACTTC.

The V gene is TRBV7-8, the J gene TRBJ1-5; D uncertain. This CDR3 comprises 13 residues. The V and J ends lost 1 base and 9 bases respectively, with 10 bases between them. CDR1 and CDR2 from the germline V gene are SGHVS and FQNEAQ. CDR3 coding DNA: TGTGCCAGCAGCTTAGACAGCCCACGGCCCCAGCATTTT. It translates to CASSLDSPRPQHF.

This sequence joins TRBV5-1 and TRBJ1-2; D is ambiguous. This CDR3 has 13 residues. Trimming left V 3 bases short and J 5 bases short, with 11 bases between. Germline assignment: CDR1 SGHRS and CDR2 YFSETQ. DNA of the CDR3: TGCGCCAGCAGCTCCATACCCCCGTATGGCTACACCTTC. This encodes CASSSIPPYGYTF.

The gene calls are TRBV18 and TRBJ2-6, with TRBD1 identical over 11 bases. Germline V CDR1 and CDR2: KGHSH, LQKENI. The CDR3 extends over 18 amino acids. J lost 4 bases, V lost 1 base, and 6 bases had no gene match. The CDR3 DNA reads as TGTGCCAGCTCACCACGGACAGGGGGCGCAACAGGGGCCAACGTCCTGACTTTC. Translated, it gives CASSPRTGGATGANVLTF.

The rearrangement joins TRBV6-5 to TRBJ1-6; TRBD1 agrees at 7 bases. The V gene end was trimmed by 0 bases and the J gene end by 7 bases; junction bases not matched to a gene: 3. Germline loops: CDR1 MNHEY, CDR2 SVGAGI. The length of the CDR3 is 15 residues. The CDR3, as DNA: TGTGCCAGCAGTTACTCGGACAGGAGCAATTCACCCCTCCACTTT. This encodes CASSYSDRSNSPLHF.

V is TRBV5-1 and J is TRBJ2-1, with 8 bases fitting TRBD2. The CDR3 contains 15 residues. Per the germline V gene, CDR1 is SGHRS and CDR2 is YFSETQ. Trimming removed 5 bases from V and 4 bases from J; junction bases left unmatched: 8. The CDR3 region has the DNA TGCGCCAGCAGTCCCACTAGCGGATGGTACAATGAGCAGTTCTTC. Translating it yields CASSPTSGWYNEQFF.